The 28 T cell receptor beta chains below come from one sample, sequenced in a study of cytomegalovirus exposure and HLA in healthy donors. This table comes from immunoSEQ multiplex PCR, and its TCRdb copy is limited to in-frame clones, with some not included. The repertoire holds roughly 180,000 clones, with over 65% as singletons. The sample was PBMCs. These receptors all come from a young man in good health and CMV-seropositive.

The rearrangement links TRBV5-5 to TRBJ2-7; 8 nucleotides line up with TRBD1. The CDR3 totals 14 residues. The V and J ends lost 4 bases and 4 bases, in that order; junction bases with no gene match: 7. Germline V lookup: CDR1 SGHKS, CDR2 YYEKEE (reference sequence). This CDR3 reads CASSLDRQGYEQYF. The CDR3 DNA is TGTGCCAGCAGCCTCGATCGACAGGGGTACGAGCAGTACTTC. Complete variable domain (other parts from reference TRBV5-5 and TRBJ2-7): DAGVTQSPTHLIKTRGQQVTLRCSPISGHKSVSWYQQVLGQGPQFIFQYYEKEERGRGNFPDRFSARQFPNYSSELNVNALLLGDSALYLCASSLDRQGYEQYFGPGTRLTVT.

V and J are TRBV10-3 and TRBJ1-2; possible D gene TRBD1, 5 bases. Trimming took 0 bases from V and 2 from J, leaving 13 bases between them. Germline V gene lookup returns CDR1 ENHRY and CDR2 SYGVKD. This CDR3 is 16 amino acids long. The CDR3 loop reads CAISESFRQGNYGYTF. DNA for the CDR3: TGTGCCATCAGTGAGTCGTTCCGGCAGGGCAACTATGGCTACACCTTC.

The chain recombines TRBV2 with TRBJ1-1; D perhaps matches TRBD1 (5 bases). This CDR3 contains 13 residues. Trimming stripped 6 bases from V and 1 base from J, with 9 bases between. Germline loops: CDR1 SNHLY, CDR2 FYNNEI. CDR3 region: CASRARGNTEAFF. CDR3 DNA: TGTGCCAGCAGGGCAAGGGGGAACACTGAAGCTTTCTTT.

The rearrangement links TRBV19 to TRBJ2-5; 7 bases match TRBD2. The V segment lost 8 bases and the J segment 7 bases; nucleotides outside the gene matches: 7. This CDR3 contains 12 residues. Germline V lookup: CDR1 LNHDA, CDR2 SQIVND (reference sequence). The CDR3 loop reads CASPSREGTQYF. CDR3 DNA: TGTGCCAGTCCCTCCAGGGAGGGGACCCAGTACTTC.

DNA of the CDR3: TGTGCCAGCAGCTTAGACCGGGAGGGCTACGAGCAGTACTTC. Translating it yields CASSLDREGYEQYF. This sequence joins TRBV7-6 and TRBJ2-7, with 8 bases that match TRBD2. The CDR3 runs to 14 residues. V trimming: 1 base; J trimming: 3 bases; junction bases outside the gene matches: 2. Germline CDR1 and CDR2: SGHVS and FNYEAQ.

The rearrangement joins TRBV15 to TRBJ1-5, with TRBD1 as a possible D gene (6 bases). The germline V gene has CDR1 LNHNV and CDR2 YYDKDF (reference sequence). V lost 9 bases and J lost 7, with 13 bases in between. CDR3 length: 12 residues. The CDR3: CATGAKGQPQHF. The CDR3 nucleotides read TGTGCCACGGGGGCCAAGGGGCAGCCCCAGCATTTT.

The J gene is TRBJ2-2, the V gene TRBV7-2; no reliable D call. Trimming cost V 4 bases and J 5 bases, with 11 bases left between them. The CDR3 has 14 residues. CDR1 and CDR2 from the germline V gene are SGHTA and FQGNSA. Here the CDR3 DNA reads TGTGCCAGCAGCTCGGTACAGAGTACCGGGGAGCTGTTTTTT. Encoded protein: CASSSVQSTGELFF.

The CDR3 reads CASTYPNTEAFF. In DNA form, the CDR3 reads TGTGCCAGCACCTACCCCAACACTGAAGCTTTCTTT. V gene TRBV5-6 combines with J gene TRBJ1-1; D ambiguous. The V end was cut by 6 bases, the J end by 2 bases, with 8 bases between. The CDR3 has 12 residues. The germline V gene encodes CDR1 SGHDT and CDR2 YYEEEE. The entire variable domain, with the rest obtained from reference TRBV5-6 and TRBJ1-1, is as follows: DAGVTQSPTHLIKTRGQQVTLRCSPKSGHDTVSWYQQALGQGPQFIFQYYEEEERQRGNFPDRFSGHQFPNYSSELNVNALLLGDSALYLCASTYPNTEAFFGQGTRLTVV.

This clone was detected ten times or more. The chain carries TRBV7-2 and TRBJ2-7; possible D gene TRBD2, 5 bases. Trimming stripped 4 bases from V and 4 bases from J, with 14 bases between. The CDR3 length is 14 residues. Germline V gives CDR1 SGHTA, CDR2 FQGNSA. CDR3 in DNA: TGTGCCAGCAGCTCTGACTACGGGTCATACGAGCAGTACTTC. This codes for CASSSDYGSYEQYF.

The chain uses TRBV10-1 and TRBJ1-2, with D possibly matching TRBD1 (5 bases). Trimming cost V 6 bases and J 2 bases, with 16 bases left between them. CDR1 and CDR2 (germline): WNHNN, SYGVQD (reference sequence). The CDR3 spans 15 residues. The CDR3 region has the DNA TGCGCCAGCAGCCGCCGGGACGGAGGGAACTATGGCTACACCTTC. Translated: CASSRRDGGNYGYTF.

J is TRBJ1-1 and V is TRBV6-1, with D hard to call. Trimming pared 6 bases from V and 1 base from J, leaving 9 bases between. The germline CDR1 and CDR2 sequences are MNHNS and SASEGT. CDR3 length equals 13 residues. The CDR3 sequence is CASRPRRNTEAFF. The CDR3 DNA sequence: TGTGCCAGCAGACCGCGCCGGAACACTGAAGCTTTCTTT.

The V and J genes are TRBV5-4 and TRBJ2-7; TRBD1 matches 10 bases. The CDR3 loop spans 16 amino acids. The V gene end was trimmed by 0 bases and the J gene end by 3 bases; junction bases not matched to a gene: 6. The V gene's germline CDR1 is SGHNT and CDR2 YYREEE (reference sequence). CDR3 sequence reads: CASSLGPTGGGYEQYF. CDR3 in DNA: TGTGCCAGCAGCTTGGGACCGACAGGGGGCGGCTACGAGCAGTACTTC.

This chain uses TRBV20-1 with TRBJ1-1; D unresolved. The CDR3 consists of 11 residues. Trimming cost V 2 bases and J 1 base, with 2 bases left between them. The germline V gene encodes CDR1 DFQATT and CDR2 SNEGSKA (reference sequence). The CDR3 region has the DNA TGCAGTGCTAGACAGAACACTGAAGCTTTCTTT. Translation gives CSARQNTEAFF.

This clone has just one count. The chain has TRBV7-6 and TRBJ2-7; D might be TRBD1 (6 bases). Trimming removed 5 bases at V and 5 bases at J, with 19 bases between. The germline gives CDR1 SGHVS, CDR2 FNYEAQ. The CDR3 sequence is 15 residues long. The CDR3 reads CASSATGTPSDEQYF. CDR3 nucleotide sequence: TGTGCCAGCAGCGCAACCGGGACACCTTCCGACGAGCAGTACTTC.

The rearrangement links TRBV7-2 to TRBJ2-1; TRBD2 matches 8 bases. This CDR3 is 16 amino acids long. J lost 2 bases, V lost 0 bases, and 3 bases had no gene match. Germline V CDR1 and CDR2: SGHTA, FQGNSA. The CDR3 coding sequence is TGTGCCAGCAGCTTAGCTGCGGGAGGCGCCTACAATGAGCAGTTCTTC. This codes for CASSLAAGGAYNEQFF. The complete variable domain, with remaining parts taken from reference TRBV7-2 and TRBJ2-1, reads GAGVSQSPSNKVTEKGKDVELRCDPISGHTALYWYRQSLGQGLEFLIYFQGNSAPDKSGLPSDRFSAERTGGSVSTLTIQRTQQEDSAVYLCASSLAAGGAYNEQFFGPGTRLTVL.

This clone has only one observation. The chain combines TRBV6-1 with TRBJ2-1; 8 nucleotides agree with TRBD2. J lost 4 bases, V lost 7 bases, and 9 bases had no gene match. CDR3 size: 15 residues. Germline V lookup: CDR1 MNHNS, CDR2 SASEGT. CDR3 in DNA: TGTGCCAGCATGGCCCGGGGGGGCCCGTACAATGAGCAGTTCTTC. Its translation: CASMARGGPYNEQFF.

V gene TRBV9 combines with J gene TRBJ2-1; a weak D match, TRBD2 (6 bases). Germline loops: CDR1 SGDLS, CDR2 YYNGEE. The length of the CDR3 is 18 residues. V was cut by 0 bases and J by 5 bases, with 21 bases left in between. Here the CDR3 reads CASSVARLAERTHNEQFF. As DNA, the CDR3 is TGTGCCAGCAGCGTAGCGAGGTTAGCGGAGAGGACCCACAATGAGCAGTTCTTC. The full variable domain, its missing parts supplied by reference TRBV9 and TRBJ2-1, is DSGVTQTPKHLITATGQRVTLRCSPRSGDLSVYWYQQSLDQGLQFLIQYYNGEERAKGNILERFSAQQFPDLHSELNLSSLELGDSALYFCASSVARLAERTHNEQFFGPGTRLTVL.

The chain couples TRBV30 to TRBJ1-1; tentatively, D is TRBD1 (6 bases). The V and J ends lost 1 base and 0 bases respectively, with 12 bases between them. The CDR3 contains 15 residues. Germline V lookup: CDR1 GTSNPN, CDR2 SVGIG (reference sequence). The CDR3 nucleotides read TGTGCCTGGAGTGGCGGACAGAGAATGAACACTGAAGCTTTCTTT. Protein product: CAWSGGQRMNTEAFF.

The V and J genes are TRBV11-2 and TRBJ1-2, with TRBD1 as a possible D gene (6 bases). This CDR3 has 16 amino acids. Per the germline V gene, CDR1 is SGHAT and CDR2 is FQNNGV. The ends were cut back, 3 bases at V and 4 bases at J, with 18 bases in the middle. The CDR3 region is CASSFRSTGWAYGYTF. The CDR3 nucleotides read TGTGCCAGCAGCTTTCGATCAACAGGGTGGGCCTATGGCTACACCTTC.

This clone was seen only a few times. The CDR3 DNA sequence: TGCAGCGTTGAAGCTACAGGGCCCAATGAGCAGTTCTTC. It translates to CSVEATGPNEQFF. The chain is built from TRBV29-1 and TRBJ2-1; tentative D call: TRBD1 (6 bases). Between the trimmed V and J ends, which lost 1 base and 6 bases, there was a span of 10 bases. This CDR3 has 13 residues. CDR1 and CDR2 from the germline V gene are SQVTM and ANQGSEA.

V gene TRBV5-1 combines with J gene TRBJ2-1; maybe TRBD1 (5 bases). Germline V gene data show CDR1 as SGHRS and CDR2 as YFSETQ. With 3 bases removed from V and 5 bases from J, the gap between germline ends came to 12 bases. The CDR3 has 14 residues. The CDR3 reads CASSSSGPHNEQFF. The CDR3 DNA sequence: TGCGCCAGCAGCTCCTCAGGGCCCCACAATGAGCAGTTCTTC.

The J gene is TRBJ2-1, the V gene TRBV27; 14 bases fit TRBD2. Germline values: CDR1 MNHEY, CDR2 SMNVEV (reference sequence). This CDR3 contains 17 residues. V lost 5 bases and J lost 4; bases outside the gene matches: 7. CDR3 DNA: TGTGCCAGCAGTCCCGGGACTAGCGGGAGTAGATACAATGAGCAGTTCTTC. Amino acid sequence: CASSPGTSGSRYNEQFF.

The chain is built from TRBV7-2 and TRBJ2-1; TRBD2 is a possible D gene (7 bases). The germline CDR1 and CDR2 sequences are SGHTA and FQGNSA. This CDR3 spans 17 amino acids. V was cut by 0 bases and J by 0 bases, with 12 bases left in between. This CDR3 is CASSLARGLSSYNEQFF. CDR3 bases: TGTGCCAGCAGCTTAGCGCGGGGGCTTTCCTCCTACAATGAGCAGTTCTTC. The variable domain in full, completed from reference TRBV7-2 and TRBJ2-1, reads GAGVSQSPSNKVTEKGKDVELRCDPISGHTALYWYRQSLGQGLEFLIYFQGNSAPDKSGLPSDRFSAERTGGSVSTLTIQRTQQEDSAVYLCASSLARGLSSYNEQFFGPGTRLTVL.

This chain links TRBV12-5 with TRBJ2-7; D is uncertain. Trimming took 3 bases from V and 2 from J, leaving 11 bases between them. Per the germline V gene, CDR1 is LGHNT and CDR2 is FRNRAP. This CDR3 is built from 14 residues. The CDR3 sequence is CASGFGQPPYEQYF. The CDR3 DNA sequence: TGTGCTAGTGGTTTTGGGCAGCCCCCCTACGAGCAGTACTTC.

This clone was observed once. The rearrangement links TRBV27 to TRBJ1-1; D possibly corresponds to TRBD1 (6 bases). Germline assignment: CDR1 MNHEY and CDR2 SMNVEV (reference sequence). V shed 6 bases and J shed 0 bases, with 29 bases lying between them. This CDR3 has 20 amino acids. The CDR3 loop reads CASSLPPYRAGEALNTEAFF. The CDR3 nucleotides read TGTGCCAGCAGCCTGCCTCCCTACAGGGCAGGCGAAGCGCTGAACACTGAAGCTTTCTTT.

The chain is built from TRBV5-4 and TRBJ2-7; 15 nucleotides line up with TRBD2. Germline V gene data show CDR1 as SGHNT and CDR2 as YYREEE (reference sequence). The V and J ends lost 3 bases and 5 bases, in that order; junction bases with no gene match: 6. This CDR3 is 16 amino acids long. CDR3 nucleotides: TGTGCCAGCAGCTCCGGGACTAGCGGGAGGAGCGACGAGCAGTACTTC. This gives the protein CASSSGTSGRSDEQYF. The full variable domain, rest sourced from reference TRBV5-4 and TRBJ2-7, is ETGVTQSPTHLIKTRGQQVTLRCSSQSGHNTVSWYQQALGQGPQFIFQYYREEENGRGNFPPRFSGLQFPNYSSELNVNALELDDSALYLCASSSGTSGRSDEQYFGPGTRLTVT.

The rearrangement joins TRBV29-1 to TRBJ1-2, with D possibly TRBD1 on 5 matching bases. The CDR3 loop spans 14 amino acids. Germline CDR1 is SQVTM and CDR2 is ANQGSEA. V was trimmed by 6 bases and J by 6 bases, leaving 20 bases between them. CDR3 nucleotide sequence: TGCAGCGTCGCGACAGAAAGTCTCTGGAATGGCTACACCTTC. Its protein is CSVATESLWNGYTF.

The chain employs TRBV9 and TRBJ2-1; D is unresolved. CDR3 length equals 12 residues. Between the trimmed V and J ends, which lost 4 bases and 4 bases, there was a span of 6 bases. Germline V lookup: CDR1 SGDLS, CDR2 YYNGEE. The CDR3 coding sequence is TGTGCCAGCAGCCCCGGGTACAATGAGCAGTTCTTC. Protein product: CASSPGYNEQFF. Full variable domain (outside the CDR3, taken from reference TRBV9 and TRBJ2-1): DSGVTQTPKHLITATGQRVTLRCSPRSGDLSVYWYQQSLDQGLQFLIQYYNGEERAKGNILERFSAQQFPDLHSELNLSSLELGDSALYFCASSPGYNEQFFGPGTRLTVL.